This T cell receptor beta chain was recovered during a study of T-cell memory formation after mild COVID-19. TCRdb re-derived calls from the 5' RACE reads in MiXCR, one entry per CDR3 protein. The table lists hundreds of thousands of distinct CDR3 sequences, over 15% of them singletons. Study-level points and caveats: The CD4+ clones that contracted clustered mainly within CM and EM, and the CD8+ clones concentrated in EMRA.

As regards this clonotype: Its matching antigen is unknown.

The V gene lost 5 bases and the J gene lost 0 bases, with 10 bases spanning the gap. There are 15 residues in the CDR3. Germline CDR1 and CDR2: MNHEY and SMNVEV (reference sequence). The chain has TRBV27 and TRBJ1-4; D gene ambiguous. The receptor was derived from an adult woman who had mild COVID-19 (a few samples of this study predate the infection). Cell type and time point are not known. Sequenced: PBMCs or a T cell subset sorted from them (not recorded which). The CDR3 nucleotides read TGTGCCAGCAGTCCGTCGTCCACAACTAATGAAAAACTGTTTTTT. Translating gives CASSPSSTTNEKLFF.